The 26 T cell receptor beta chains presented below share a single source sample, sequenced in a study of T cells after yellow fever vaccination (dated by TCRdb to between 2017 and 2020). The treatment or condition label here, explained by the study, means: live attenuated yellow fever vaccine strain. Library construction relied on 5' RACE. The sequencer listed for this sample is Illumina HiSeq 2500. TCRdb reworked the public reads: Q25 trimming with fastp, MiXCR clone assembly, productive beta chains retained. Entries are consolidated by CDR3 protein sequence, retaining the most common genes and DNA. The table for this sample lists about 5,800 distinct CDR3 sequences; about 6.3% of them were counted only once. 60% of the sample goes to the ten largest clones. The sample was PBMCs, either bulk or a sorted T-cell subset (CD4+, CD8+, memory, or dextramer-sorted; not recorded which), taken less than 18 days after the first yellow fever vaccination. The receptor source for this set is a man aged 18 to 29 who received the YFV17D yellow fever vaccine.

This clonotype was observed at least ten times. For the CDR3, the DNA is TGCGCCACCTCGAGAGGCCACCGGGAGACCCAGTACTTC. Translating gives CATSRGHRETQYF. The chain links TRBV10-2 to TRBJ2-5, with D unclear. CDR1 WSHSY and CDR2 SAAADI come from the germline V gene. Trimming stripped 10 bases from V and 5 bases from J, with 17 bases between. The CDR3 has 13 amino acids.

This clonotype was seen at least ten times. This chain uses TRBV4-2 with TRBJ1-5; D unresolved. The V end lost 0 bases, the J end lost 4 bases, and 10 bases lay between the germline ends. The length of the CDR3 is 15 residues. In germline, CDR1 is LGHNA, CDR2 YNFKEQ. For the CDR3, the DNA is TGTGCCAGCAGCCAAGAAAATACAGCAAATCAGCCCCAGCATTTT. This encodes CASSQENTANQPQHF.

This clonotype was found many times. The chain uses TRBV20-1 and TRBJ1-3, with D tentatively TRBD1 (5 bases). Trimming removed 2 bases at V and 0 bases at J, with 17 bases between. This CDR3 is built from 17 residues. CDR1 is DFQATT, CDR2 SNEGSKA, per germline (reference sequence). This CDR3 is CSARNPGVLSSGNTIYF. CDR3 coding DNA: TGCAGTGCTAGAAACCCGGGGGTGCTTTCCTCTGGAAACACCATATATTTT.

There are many counts of this clonotype. The CDR3 bases are TGCGCCAGCAGCCAAGGGCCCCGGGGTACTGAAGCTTTCTTT. It codes for CASSQGPRGTEAFF. The V gene is TRBV4-1, the J gene TRBJ1-1; D remains unclear. This CDR3 contains 14 residues. Germline V gives CDR1 MGHRA, CDR2 YSYEKL. Between the trimmed V and J ends, which lost 1 base and 5 bases, there was a span of 11 bases.

This clonotype was detected many times. The CDR3, as DNA: TGTGCCAGCAGACAGGGTGGACCCCTCCACTTT. Translation: CASRQGGPLHF. This chain connects TRBV6-5 to TRBJ1-6, with D tentatively TRBD1 (6 bases). Trimming took 6 bases from V and 12 from J, leaving 9 bases between them. In germline, CDR1 is MNHEY, CDR2 SVGAGI. The CDR3 is 11 amino acids.

The chain uses TRBV20-1 and TRBJ2-3, with D possibly being TRBD2 (5 bases). The CDR3 is 15 residues long. Trimming removed 3 bases from V and 4 bases from J, with 17 bases in between. Germline V gives CDR1 DFQATT, CDR2 SNEGSKA (reference sequence). For the CDR3, the DNA is TGCAGTGCTAGTAAGGTGAAAATTAGCGCAGATACGCAGTATTTT. It translates to CSASKVKISADTQYF.

This clonotype was detected ten times or more. This chain connects TRBV7-8 to TRBJ2-1, with 8 bases identical to TRBD2. Looked up from germline, CDR1 is SGHVS and CDR2 is FQNEAQ. Trimming cost V 1 base and J 2 bases; bases outside gene matches: 4. The CDR3 loop spans 16 amino acids. CDR3 region: CASSLVFSGTYNEQFF. DNA for the CDR3: TGTGCCAGCAGCTTAGTGTTTAGCGGGACCTACAATGAGCAGTTCTTC. The full variable domain, its missing parts supplied by reference TRBV7-8 and TRBJ2-1, is GAGVSQSPRYKVAKRGQDVALRCDPISGHVSLFWYQQALGQGPEFLTYFQNEAQLDKSGLPSDRFFAERPEGSVSTLKIQRTQQEDSAVYLCASSLVFSGTYNEQFFGPGTRLTVL.

This clonotype appeared many times. The V call is TRBV27, the J call TRBJ1-1; D gene ambiguous. V shed 3 bases and J shed 1 base, with 6 bases lying between them. The V gene's germline CDR1 is MNHEY and CDR2 SMNVEV (reference sequence). The CDR3 contains 13 residues. DNA for the CDR3: TGTGCCAGCAGTTTGATGTCGAACACTGAAGCTTTCTTT. Residues: CASSLMSNTEAFF.

This clonotype showed up many times. This chain uses TRBV7-8 with TRBJ1-4; D remains ambiguous. CDR1 and CDR2 from the germline V gene are SGHVS and FQNEAQ. The CDR3 has 18 amino acids. With 5 bases removed from V and 5 bases from J, the gap between germline ends came to 24 bases. The CDR3 bases are TGTGCCAGCAGCCCACGTTTGGGATTTGACACTCAAAATGAAAAACTGTTTTTT. Its translation: CASSPRLGFDTQNEKLFF. The whole variable domain, remainder taken from reference TRBV7-8 and TRBJ1-4, is GAGVSQSPRYKVAKRGQDVALRCDPISGHVSLFWYQQALGQGPEFLTYFQNEAQLDKSGLPSDRFFAERPEGSVSTLKIQRTQQEDSAVYLCASSPRLGFDTQNEKLFFGSGTQLSVL.

This clonotype was seen repeatedly, ten times or more. The chain combines TRBV7-9 with TRBJ2-7, with TRBD1 identical over 7 bases. The ends lost 7 bases at V and 3 bases at J; junction bases unmatched: 3. The CDR3 covers 12 residues. Germline lookup yields CDR1 SEHNR and CDR2 FQNEAQ (reference sequence). CDR3 sequence: CASTRDSYEQYV. The CDR3 bases are TGTGCCAGCACCCGGGACAGCTACGAGCAGTACGTC.

This clonotype was found many times. Here the CDR3 DNA reads TGTGCCAGCTCAATTGGACCCCGAGGCTTCGAGCAGTACGTC. Amino acids: CASSIGPRGFEQYV. The V gene is TRBV18, the J gene TRBJ2-7; D not certain. Trimming pared 5 bases from V and 6 bases from J, leaving 17 bases between. The CDR3 sequence is 14 residues long. In germline, CDR1 is KGHSH, CDR2 LQKENI.

Within the sample, this clonotype is medium-sized. The rearrangement uses TRBV27 and TRBJ1-5, with a possible D match to TRBD1 (6 bases). CDR3 length: 15 residues. The germline V and J ends were trimmed by 6 bases and 0 bases, with 12 bases remaining between them. Germline CDR1 reads MNHEY; CDR2 reads SMNVEV (reference sequence). CDR3 residues: CASSPTGFSNQPQHF. The DNA of the CDR3 is TGTGCCAGCAGCCCAACAGGGTTTAGCAATCAGCCCCAGCATTTT.

By its share, this clonotype is medium-sized. This chain links TRBV6-5 with TRBJ2-5; TRBD1 matches 8 bases. Looked up from germline, CDR1 is MNHEY and CDR2 is SVGAGI. The CDR3 is 13 amino acids. The V gene end was trimmed by 2 bases and the J gene end by 5 bases; junction bases not matched to a gene: 1. DNA of the CDR3: TGTGCCAGCAGTTACGACAGGGGTGAGACCCAGTACTTC. It encodes CASSYDRGETQYF.

This clonotype was recorded many times. This sequence joins TRBV7-9 and TRBJ1-6; 9 nucleotides line up with TRBD1. Trimming cost V 5 bases and J 2 bases; bases outside gene matches: 7. The germline V gene has CDR1 SEHNR and CDR2 FQNEAQ (reference sequence). The CDR3 runs 17 residues. The CDR3 DNA reads TGTGCCAGCAGCAAGACAGGGGGTTACCCCTATAATTCACCCCTCCACTTT. It yields the protein CASSKTGGYPYNSPLHF.

This clonotype was seen at least ten times. This chain links TRBV18 with TRBJ2-6; D uncertain. The CDR3 loop spans 12 amino acids. Trimming pared 6 bases from V and 2 bases from J, leaving 2 bases between. Looked up from germline, CDR1 is KGHSH and CDR2 is LQKENI. In nucleotides, the CDR3 is TGTGCCAGCTCCCCTGGGGCCAACGTCCTGACTTTC. It encodes CASSPGANVLTF.

This clonotype was observed at least ten times. The rearrangement uses TRBV6-2 or TRBV6-3 and TRBJ2-1; D not resolved. The CDR3 sequence is 12 residues long. CDR1 and CDR2 from the germline V gene are MNHEY and SVGEGT. The V and J ends lost 0 bases and 13 bases respectively, with 10 bases between them. Here the CDR3 reads CASSYSKLVQFF. Written as DNA, the CDR3 is TGTGCCAGCAGTTACTCGAAACTGGTTCAGTTCTTC.

The table lists this clonotype with many counts. The V and J genes are TRBV6-5 and TRBJ1-5; D not resolved. The CDR3 loop spans 15 amino acids. Per germline, CDR1 MNHEY and CDR2 SVGAGI. The V and J ends lost 5 bases and 3 bases respectively, with 14 bases between them. The CDR3 here is CASSLKPGLNQPQHF. The CDR3 DNA reads TGTGCCAGCAGTCTTAAACCGGGCCTCAATCAGCCCCAGCATTTT.

This clonotype was recorded at least ten times. The V call is TRBV12-3 or TRBV12-4, the J call TRBJ1-5; a weak D match, TRBD1 (6 bases). V was trimmed by 5 bases and J by 7 bases, leaving 12 bases between them. The CDR3 is 13 residues long. CDR3 nucleotides: TGTGCCAGCAGTGAAGTCGGGGGCCAGCCCCAGCATTTT. Translation: CASSEVGGQPQHF.

This clonotype appeared many times. The rearrangement links TRBV6-2 or TRBV6-3 to TRBJ1-1; 10 nucleotides agree with TRBD1. The V gene end was trimmed by 0 bases and the J gene end by 0 bases; junction bases not matched to a gene: 13. Germline CDR1 MNHEY, CDR2 SVGEGT. The CDR3 covers 20 residues. The CDR3, as DNA: TGTGCCAGCAGTTACTCTGATTATAACCGGGACAGGGGTGTGAACACTGAAGCTTTCTTT. Protein: CASSYSDYNRDRGVNTEAFF.

This clonotype was counted many times. The chain is built from TRBV21-1 and TRBJ2-4; the table names TRBD1, a call not compared with the DNA. TRBV21-1 is noted as a pseudogene. CDR3 length equals 16 residues. This CDR3 is CASTPGFILAKNIQYF. CDR3 coding DNA: TGTGCCAGCACTCCAGGGTTCATTCTAGCCAAAAACATTCAGTACTTC.

Ten or more counts support this clonotype. This chain connects TRBV7-2 to TRBJ2-2, with TRBD1 matching 9 bases. V dropped 7 bases and J dropped 3; count of bases not matched to a gene: 6. The CDR3 consists of 15 residues. Germline V CDR1 and CDR2: SGHTA, FQGNSA. The CDR3 DNA follows: TGTGCCAGCAAAACAGGGGGCAGGGACACCGGGGAGCTGTTTTTT. It yields the protein CASKTGGRDTGELFF.

This clonotype was counted many times. The chain employs TRBV2 and TRBJ1-2, with D perhaps matching TRBD1 (5 bases). Per the germline V gene, CDR1 is SNHLY and CDR2 is FYNNEI. The CDR3 contains 13 residues. V was shortened by 4 bases and J by 4 bases, with 10 bases between the two germline ends. This chain's CDR3 is CASSAGGGYGYTF. The CDR3 DNA is TGTGCCAGCAGTGCGGGGGGTGGCTATGGCTACACCTTC.

This clonotype was counted many times. The V gene is TRBV10-3, the J gene TRBJ2-1; D is perhaps TRBD1 or TRBD2 (5 bases each). The CDR3 loop spans 15 amino acids. The germline V gene encodes CDR1 ENHRY and CDR2 SYGVKD. V was clipped by 11 bases and J by 5 bases, with 22 bases between them. The CDR3 nucleotides read TGTGCCGCGGGCCGTACCGGGACCGGGAACAATGAGCAGTTCTTC. It is translated as CAAGRTGTGNNEQFF.

This clonotype appeared many times. V and J are TRBV6-2 or TRBV6-3 and TRBJ1-5, with 8 bases fitting TRBD1. The ends lost 4 bases at V and 5 bases at J; junction bases unmatched: 7. Germline V gene data show CDR1 as MNHEY and CDR2 as SVGEGT. The CDR3 runs 15 residues. The DNA for the CDR3 is TGTGCCAGCAGTTCGGGACAGGCCCCAGATCAGCCCCAGCATTTT. This gives the protein CASSSGQAPDQPQHF.

This clonotype was observed at least ten times. This chain uses TRBV5-1 with TRBJ1-1; no definite D call. The CDR3 runs to 12 residues. Trimming stripped 2 bases from V and 2 bases from J, with 4 bases between. Germline values: CDR1 SGHRS, CDR2 YFSETQ. CDR3 sequence reads: CASSLYNTEAFF. DNA for the CDR3: TGCGCCAGCAGCTTATACAACACTGAAGCTTTCTTT.

Many counts were recorded for this clonotype. The gene calls are TRBV9 and TRBJ2-1; TRBD1 matches 8 bases. The CDR3 runs to 15 residues. Germline V gene sequence: CDR1 SGDLS, CDR2 YYNGEE. The J segment lost 4 bases and the V segment lost 4 bases, leaving 7 bases of the junction unmatched. CDR3: CASSPGDRLYNEQFF. For the CDR3, the DNA is TGTGCCAGCAGCCCCGGGGACAGGCTATACAATGAGCAGTTCTTC. The entire variable domain, with the rest obtained from reference TRBV9 and TRBJ2-1, is as follows: DSGVTQTPKHLITATGQRVTLRCSPRSGDLSVYWYQQSLDQGLQFLIQYYNGEERAKGNILERFSAQQFPDLHSELNLSSLELGDSALYFCASSPGDRLYNEQFFGPGTRLTVL.